The present entry profiles one T cell receptor (beta chain) with its context. TCRdb recomputed calls from the 5' RACE reads with MiXCR, one row per CDR3 protein. Of some 300,000 distinct CDR3 sequences in the sample, roughly 19% were seen once. This entry is derived from a study of T-cell memory formation after mild COVID-19. The CDR3 loop spans 14 amino acids. Looked up from germline, CDR1 is SEHNR and CDR2 is FQNEAQ (reference sequence). The ends were cut back, 8 bases at V and 2 bases at J, with 15 bases in the middle. Source material: PBMCs or a T cell subset sorted from them (not recorded which). This sequence originates from a man aged 18 to 29 who had mild COVID-19 (a few samples of this study predate the infection). Cell type and time point are not known. The V call is TRBV7-9, the J call TRBJ1-1; weak D call: TRBD1 (6 bases). The CDR3 loop is CASGPGTINTEAFF. For the CDR3, the DNA is TGTGCCAGCGGCCCCGGGACAATTAACACTGAAGCTTTCTTT.